Sequencing of this T cell receptor (beta chain) was carried out in a study of blood T cell repertoires in COVID-19. As for the study in general: Material from acute and convalescent COVID-19 was sourced from the United States, Italy and Spain. PBMCs, B-cell-depleted T cells, or T cells provided the cDNA or gDNA that made up the material.

Per the original data handling: Estimation of nucleated cell counts relied on the amplification of reference gene primers. Produced via immunoSEQ multiplex PCR; TCRdb's table is partial and in-frame only. V, J and clone size reflect that table, while D and trimming were determined from the DNA. The sample lists about 290,000 clones, about 85% occurring once. From germline, CDR1 is WSHSY and CDR2 SAAADI. Trimming took 1 base from V and 2 from J, leaving 9 bases between them. This CDR3 has 15 residues. This clonotype was obtained from a woman aged 45-65 years with active or convalescent COVID-19. What was sequenced was peripheral blood. The genes are TRBV10-2 and TRBJ1-5, with D perhaps matching TRBD1 (5 bases). CDR3 sequence: CASSEFREGNQPQHF. CDR3 sequence (DNA): TGCGCCAGCAGTGAGTTCAGGGAGGGCAATCAGCCCCAGCATTTT.